This TCR beta chain comes out of a study of blood T cell repertoires in COVID-19 (dated by TCRdb to 2020 to 2022). For the study in its entirety: Samples covering the acute and convalescent phases of COVID-19 were provided by collaborators in the United States, Italy and Spain. The prospective study material was composed of cDNA or gDNA derived from T cells, B-cell-depleted T cells, or PBMCs. The repertoires were made available in a free public database intended to serve as a resource for research on the immune response to SARS-CoV-2. Where HLA class I and class II types were available, the types were taken from metadata supplied by the sample provider, not from assay-based typing. The samples were drawn from two sources: the first 160 participants of the ongoing ImmuneRACE study, and about 1,300 subjects contributed by 6 global collaborators. Nearly every sample came with metadata listing a de-identified subject ID, COVID-19 status, age in years and sex. Subjects who had been exposed to COVID-19, were actively infected with it, or had recovered from it provided the deeply sampled blood TCRbeta repertoires that made up the dataset.

TCRbeta CDR3 regions were amplified from genomic DNA using the immunoSEQ Assay, a bias-controlled multiplex PCR. As for the original processing: Nucleated cell counts per sample were estimated from amplification of reference gene primers within the assay. Sequence reads were collapsed and filtered to measure the absolute abundance of every unique TCRbeta CDR3 rearrangement. For each sample, productive Simpson clonality was calculated as the square root of Simpson's diversity index across productive rearrangements. Entries here come from immuneACCESS through TCRdb and include only in-frame sequences with V and J called. Some clones fail to appear in such tables; in the studies checked, an unresolved V gene covers under half of the shortfall, and the cause of the remainder is unknown. V and J calls and clone size are given by that table; D and trimming were obtained from the DNA. This sample gives some 200,000 clones in total; 81% of them show up just once. 8.9% of the sample is held by the ten biggest clonotypes.

CDR1 and CDR2 are drawn from the germline V gene: SNHLY, FYNNEI. The CDR3 sequence holds 15 residues, the cysteine and phenylalanine included. The CDR3 DNA has 45 bases and is translated from base 1. The germline ends are 19 bases apart after V is trimmed by 4 bases and J by 6 bases. Points the paper makes about the study in general: The quantity of clinical and demographic metadata differed by source and by participant and was supplied without curation.

In the prospective study, participants were 18 to 89 years old, resided in about two dozen geographic areas of the United States, and were enrolled through a virtual design. In the prospective study, cohorts were assigned on the basis of participant-reported clinical history obtained from a screening survey and a study questionnaire. In the prospective study, whole blood, serum and a nasopharyngeal or oropharyngeal swab were collected from each participant by mobile phlebotomists. Over a roughly two-month period, participants in the prospective study had the option of providing additional blood draws and questionnaires. Prospective study blood samples were shipped either frozen or at room temperature before DNA extraction. Of note for this clone: The antigen this receptor binds is unknown. Per-base quality was not reported, and no clone a single base away is much larger than it.

The chain was built from TRBV2 and TRBJ2-7, with a weak D call of TRBD2 (6 bases match). This sequence was found in a woman between 50 and 59 years old with acute COVID-19. The material sequenced was PBMCs or T cells enriched from blood (not recorded which). The CDR3 protein sequence reads: CASSAWGLLSSEQYF. The DNA sequence is as follows: TGTGCCAGCAGTGCCTGGGGACTCCTAAGCTCCGAGCAGTACTTC.